The clone carrying this TCR beta chain has a handful of counts. Per the study methods: Quantification of nucleated cells was approximated via reference gene primer amplification. This table comes from immunoSEQ multiplex PCR, and its TCRdb copy is limited to in-frame clones, with some not included. V and J calls and clone size are copied from that table; D and trimming were computed from the DNA. Seen here are approximately 170,000 clones, 88% observed once, and the top ten hold roughly 1.9%. The data derive from a study of blood T cell repertoires in COVID-19. Study at large: Sites across the United States, Italy and Spain contributed samples from acute and convalescent COVID-19. In each case, the material was cDNA or gDNA derived from T cells, B-cell-depleted T cells, or PBMCs.

CDR1 is MGHRA, CDR2 YSYEKL, per germline. The CDR3 is 17 amino acids. V was pared by 4 bases and J by 3 bases, with 11 bases of the junction left unmatched. The J gene is TRBJ1-5, the V gene TRBV4-1; 8 bases agree with TRBD1. Sequencing was carried out using peripheral blood. This TCR was sampled from a man aged 50 to 59 who had recovered from COVID-19. CDR3 coding DNA: TGCGCCAGCAGCCCAGGAGTCGACAGGGGCCTCAATCAGCCCCAGCATTTT. As protein: CASSPGVDRGLNQPQHF.